This T cell receptor (beta chain) stems from a study of cytomegalovirus exposure and HLA in healthy donors. Trimming removed 5 bases from V and 3 bases from J, with 17 bases in between. The CDR3 has 15 residues. The germline CDR1 and CDR2 sequences are SGHAT and FQNNGV. PCR primers comprised 60 Vbeta and 13 Jbeta primers. Sequenced by immunoSEQ multiplex PCR; TCRdb stores in-frame clones only, minus some. The repertoire holds fewer than 200,000 clones, with more than 80% as singletons. V is TRBV11-2 and J is TRBJ2-7; D possibly corresponds to TRBD1 (6 bases). Sequenced input: PBMCs. This sequence was found in a boy between 10 and 17 years old in good health and CMV-seronegative. The CDR3 protein is CASSTTGYLDYEQYF. The CDR3 DNA reads as TGTGCCAGCAGCACCACAGGGTATCTAGACTACGAGCAGTACTTC. The variable domain in full, with the rest retrieved from reference TRBV11-2 and TRBJ2-7, is EAGVAQSPRYKIIEKRQSVAFWCNPISGHATLYWYQQILGQGPKLLIQFQNNGVVDDSQLPKDRFSAERLKGVDSTLKIQPAKLEDSAVYLCASSTTGYLDYEQYFGPGTRLTVT.